The 23 T cell receptor beta chains listed next were all sequenced from one sample in a study of identifying expanded T cells in peripheral blood. Measured with immunoSEQ multiplex PCR; TCRdb has only the in-frame clones, and not every one. The table lists 50,000 to 60,000 clones, around 86% of them singletons. The sequencing input was blood. Source of these receptors: a person aged 18 to 70 in good health.

This sequence joins TRBV18 and TRBJ1-1; D remains ambiguous. Germline values: CDR1 KGHSH, CDR2 LQKENI. The CDR3 covers 15 residues. V dropped 1 base and J dropped 0 bases, with 9 bases sitting between them. The CDR3 is CASSPQTGMNTEAFF. The CDR3 bases are TGTGCCAGCTCACCACAAACGGGTATGAACACTGAAGCTTTCTTT.

The V call is TRBV5-1, the J call TRBJ2-2, with a weak D call TRBD2 (5 bases). Germline V CDR1 and CDR2: SGHRS, YFSETQ. This CDR3 is built from 13 residues. Trimming took off 0 bases at V and 6 bases at J, with 6 bases between the two ends. For the CDR3, the DNA is TGCGCCAGCAGCTTGGGGGGAGCCGGGGAGCTGTTTTTT. The encoded protein is CASSLGGAGELFF.

The chain is built from TRBV7-7 and TRBJ2-7, with 9 bases identical to TRBD2. CDR1 SSHAT and CDR2 FNYEAQ come from the germline V gene (reference sequence). This CDR3 has 15 amino acids. V lost 5 bases to trimming and J lost 1 base; unmatched junction nucleotides: 6. The CDR3 DNA is TGTGCCAGCAGCCGAGGTGCGGGAGGGTCCTACGAGCAGTACTTC. Translating it yields CASSRGAGGSYEQYF. Combining the CDR3 with reference TRBV7-7 and TRBJ2-7 gives the whole variable domain GAGVSQSPRYKVTKRGQDVTLRCDPISSHATLYWYQQALGQGPEFLTYFNYEAQPDKSGLPSDRFSAERPEGSISTLTIQRTEQRDSAMYRCASSRGAGGSYEQYFGPGTRLTVT.

This clone appeared once. The chain uses TRBV5-8 and TRBJ2-5; D perhaps matches TRBD2 (5 bases). Germline V gene lookup returns CDR1 SGHTS and CDR2 YDEGEE. The V end was cut by 0 bases, the J end by 4 bases, with 16 bases between. The CDR3 spans 16 residues. The CDR3 region has the DNA TGTGCCAGCAGCTTGGACGGCGGGTTAGGTAGAGAGACCCAGTACTTC. Amino acid sequence: CASSLDGGLGRETQYF.

The V call is TRBV4-2, the J call TRBJ1-2, with 7 bases fitting TRBD1. The germline CDR1 and CDR2 sequences are LGHNA and YNFKEQ. The CDR3 sequence is 15 residues long. The J segment lost 0 bases and the V segment lost 1 base, leaving 2 bases of the junction unmatched. CDR3 DNA sequence: TGTGCCAGCAGCCAAGCACAGGGGACTAACTATGGCTACACCTTC. Its translation: CASSQAQGTNYGYTF.

This chain uses TRBV5-1 with TRBJ2-1; 11 bases are a match to TRBD2. The length of the CDR3 is 15 residues. Germline loops: CDR1 SGHRS, CDR2 YFSETQ. The trim removed 4 bases at V and 4 bases at J, leaving 4 bases unmatched. Written as DNA, the CDR3 is TGCGCCAGCAGCCCGGGACTAGCGGTTTACAATGAGCAGTTCTTC. Encoded protein: CASSPGLAVYNEQFF. Using reference TRBV5-1 and TRBJ2-1 for the parts outside the CDR3, the full variable domain is KAGVTQTPRYLIKTRGQQVTLSCSPISGHRSVSWYQQTPGQGLQFLFEYFSETQRNKGNFPGRFSGRQFSNSRSEMNVSTLELGDSALYLCASSPGLAVYNEQFFGPGTRLTVL.

This clone was counted only a few times. The chain links TRBV10-3 to TRBJ2-3; 7 nucleotides agree with TRBD1. Looked up from germline, CDR1 is ENHRY and CDR2 is SYGVKD. The CDR3 runs to 17 residues. J gave up 5 bases and V 2 bases, and 13 bases lay outside the gene matches. The CDR3 DNA follows: TGTGCCATCAGTGAGCTCGAGACAGGGACGTTCATAGATACGCAGTATTTT. Encoded protein: CAISELETGTFIDTQYF.

The V and J genes are TRBV10-2 and TRBJ1-2, with D possibly TRBD1 on 6 matching bases. V lost 3 bases and J lost 5, with 16 bases in between. The CDR3 totals 15 residues. The germline gives CDR1 WSHSY, CDR2 SAAADI. DNA for the CDR3: TGCGCCAGCAGTGACCGAAGGGCAAGGGGGTATGGCTACACCTTC. As protein: CASSDRRARGYGYTF.

The rearrangement uses TRBV7-8 and TRBJ2-1; 9 nucleotides line up with TRBD1. CDR1 is SGHVS and CDR2 is FQNEAQ in the germline V gene. This CDR3 comprises 15 residues. V lost 4 bases, J lost 3 bases, and 4 bases stayed unmatched. The CDR3 sequence is CASSSGTGFYNEQFF. The CDR3 DNA follows: TGTGCCAGCAGCTCCGGGACAGGGTTCTACAATGAGCAGTTCTTC.

The chain has TRBV6-1 and TRBJ2-5, with D perhaps assigned TRBD1 or TRBD2 (5 bases each). This CDR3 has 13 amino acids. Germline values: CDR1 MNHNS, CDR2 SASEGT. The germline V and J ends were trimmed by 6 bases and 1 base, with 9 bases remaining between them. DNA for the CDR3: TGTGCCAGCAGGGGGACCACCCAAGAGACCCAGTACTTC. As protein: CASRGTTQETQYF.

This chain uses TRBV5-6 with TRBJ1-1, with D unclear. Trimming removed 4 bases from V and 7 bases from J, with 20 bases in between. The CDR3 sequence is 15 residues long. Germline CDR1 reads SGHDT; CDR2 reads YYEEEE. The CDR3 coding sequence is TGTGCCAGCAGCCAACCGCGGCGACAAATAGATGAAGCTTTCTTT. Residues: CASSQPRRQIDEAFF. Filled out from reference TRBV5-6 and TRBJ1-1, the complete variable domain reads DAGVTQSPTHLIKTRGQQVTLRCSPKSGHDTVSWYQQALGQGPQFIFQYYEEEERQRGNFPDRFSGHQFPNYSSELNVNALLLGDSALYLCASSQPRRQIDEAFFGQGTRLTVV.

The chain combines TRBV6-1 with TRBJ1-6, with 9 nucleotides matching TRBD1. The length of the CDR3 is 15 residues. Germline V gene sequence: CDR1 MNHNS, CDR2 SASEGT. V lost 6 bases and J lost 8; bases outside the gene matches: 8. The CDR3 here is CASSGLGQGDSPLHF. DNA for the CDR3: TGTGCCAGCAGCGGGCTGGGACAGGGAGATTCACCCCTCCACTTT.

The V gene is TRBV5-7, the J gene TRBJ1-6; no reliable D call. TRBV5-7 is an ORF; its function is uncertain. V dropped 3 bases and J dropped 8 bases, with 3 bases sitting between them. There are 11 residues in the CDR3. The DNA of the CDR3 is TGTGCCAGCAGCTCTTATTCACCCCTCCACTTT. It specifies CASSSYSPLHF.

The gene calls are TRBV5-4 and TRBJ2-7; no reliable D call. Per germline, CDR1 SGHNT and CDR2 YYREEE (reference sequence). Trimming took off 0 bases at V and 3 bases at J, with 7 bases between the two ends. The CDR3 has 13 amino acids. DNA of the CDR3: TGTGCCAGCAGCTTGGACAAAAACTACGAGCAGTACTTC. As protein: CASSLDKNYEQYF.

The J gene is TRBJ1-4, the V gene TRBV15; D remains ambiguous. The V end lost 0 bases, the J end lost 4 bases, and 9 bases lay between the germline ends. Germline V lookup: CDR1 LNHNV, CDR2 YYDKDF (reference sequence). The CDR3 runs 15 residues. The DNA for the CDR3 is TGTGCCACCAGCAGAGATTTGGAAAGTAATGAAAAACTGTTTTTT. Protein product: CATSRDLESNEKLFF.

The genes are TRBV30 and TRBJ2-7; D unresolved. The CDR3 is 15 amino acids. The V gene lost 1 base and the J gene lost 3 bases, with 16 bases spanning the gap. CDR1 is GTSNPN and CDR2 is SVGIG in the germline V gene (reference sequence). CDR3 sequence reads: CAWSGGIRTSYEQYF. The CDR3 DNA follows: TGTGCCTGGAGTGGAGGTATCCGTACAAGCTACGAGCAGTACTTC.

This sequence joins TRBV7-9 and TRBJ1-1; the D gene is possibly TRBD1 (5 bases). Germline loops: CDR1 SEHNR, CDR2 FQNEAQ (reference sequence). CDR3 size: 13 residues. The V end lost 5 bases, the J end lost 8 bases, and 15 bases lay between the germline ends. CDR3 sequence (DNA): TGTGCCAGCAGCCGCCGACAGAAAGAGGAAGCTTTCTTT. Translated, it gives CASSRRQKEEAFF.

V usage is TRBV7-2 and J usage is TRBJ2-3; no clear D. Deletions cut 5 bases from V and 3 bases from J, with 6 bases between. Germline V gene data show CDR1 as SGHTA and CDR2 as FQGNSA. The CDR3 is made up of 12 amino acids. The chain's CDR3 is CASSTLTDTQYF. The CDR3 coding sequence is TGTGCCAGCAGCACCCTTACAGATACGCAGTATTTT. Full variable domain (outside the CDR3, taken from reference TRBV7-2 and TRBJ2-3): GAGVSQSPSNKVTEKGKDVELRCDPISGHTALYWYRQSLGQGLEFLIYFQGNSAPDKSGLPSDRFSAERTGGSVSTLTIQRTQQEDSAVYLCASSTLTDTQYFGPGTRLTVL.

V and J are TRBV19 and TRBJ2-2; TRBD2 matches at 8 bases. J lost 6 bases, V lost 3 bases, and 6 bases had no gene match. The germline CDR1 and CDR2 sequences are LNHDA and SQIVND (reference sequence). This CDR3 has 15 amino acids. CDR3: CASSIGGLVPGELFF. The DNA for the CDR3 is TGTGCCAGTAGTATTGGGGGACTAGTGCCCGGGGAGCTGTTTTTT. The whole variable domain, remainder taken from reference TRBV19 and TRBJ2-2, is DGGITQSPKYLFRKEGQNVTLSCEQNLNHDAMYWYRQDPGQGLRLIYYSQIVNDFQKGDIAEGYSVSREKKESFPLTVTSAQKNPTAFYLCASSIGGLVPGELFFGEGSRLTVL.

As concerns this clone: This sequence is one base from a far larger clone and is likely a read error. Other DNA sequences from this sample encode an identical CDR3 as well. The gene calls are TRBV7-2 and TRBJ2-7; D not resolved. Germline V gene lookup returns CDR1 SGHTA and CDR2 FQGNSA. V was clipped by 5 bases and J by 0 bases, with 14 bases between them. The CDR3 has 15 amino acids. This CDR3 is CASSQQRTGSYEQYF. The CDR3 DNA reads TGTGCCAGCAGCCAGCAGAGGACGGGCTCCTACGAGCAGTACTTC.

This clone came up a few times. This rearrangement joins TRBV18 to TRBJ2-7, with TRBD1 identical over 9 bases. CDR3 length equals 15 residues. From germline, CDR1 is KGHSH and CDR2 LQKENI. J was trimmed by 3 bases and V by 6 bases; bases with no gene match: 9. The CDR3 is CASSRSTGGGYEQYF. The CDR3 nucleotides are TGTGCCAGCTCCCGATCGACAGGGGGAGGCTACGAGCAGTACTTC.

The chain couples TRBV13 to TRBJ2-2; D might be TRBD1 or TRBD2, each matching 5 bases. This CDR3 has 16 residues. The germline V gene has CDR1 PRHDT and CDR2 FYEKMQ (reference sequence). The V end was cut by 5 bases, the J end by 0 bases, with 13 bases between. CDR3 residues: CASSARGSSNTGELFF. In nucleotides, the CDR3 is TGTGCCAGCAGCGCCCGGGGCAGCTCGAACACCGGGGAGCTGTTTTTT.

There are a few counts of this clone. This chain uses TRBV5-4 with TRBJ2-7, with 10 bases aligning to TRBD2. CDR1 is SGHNT and CDR2 is YYREEE in the germline V gene (reference sequence). The CDR3 totals 15 residues. The V gene end was trimmed by 4 bases and the J gene end by 5 bases; junction bases not matched to a gene: 9. The CDR3 protein is CASSQPGLAFDEQYF. The CDR3, as DNA: TGTGCCAGCAGCCAACCGGGACTAGCGTTCGACGAGCAGTACTTC.